This T cell receptor beta chain stems from a study of graft-versus-host responses after intestinal transplantation. Assay used: immunoSEQ multiplex PCR; TCRdb lists only in-frame clones, some missing. The profile shows about 73,000 clones, 90% of them singletons. Remarks on this clone: The antigen remains undetermined.

V lost 4 bases, J lost 3 bases, and 15 bases lay in between. The CDR3 is made up of 15 amino acids. CDR1 and CDR2 (germline): MGHRA, YSYEKL. The chain joins TRBV4-1 to TRBJ1-1; perhaps TRBD1 as D (5 bases). The sample consisted of unstimulated CD8+ T cells sorted from spleen or lymph node cells, taken before transplant. This clonotype was sampled from a human donor who was the organ donor for an intestinal transplant. The CDR3 sequence is CASSPGGAGYTEAFF. Written as DNA, the CDR3 is TGCGCCAGCAGCCCCGGGGGAGCAGGGTACACTGAAGCTTTCTTT.